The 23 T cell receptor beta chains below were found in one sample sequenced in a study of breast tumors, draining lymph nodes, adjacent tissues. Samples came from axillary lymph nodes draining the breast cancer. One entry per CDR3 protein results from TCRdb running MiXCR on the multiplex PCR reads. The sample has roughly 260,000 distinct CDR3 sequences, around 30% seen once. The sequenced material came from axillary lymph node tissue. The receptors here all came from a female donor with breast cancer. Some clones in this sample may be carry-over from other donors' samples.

This CDR3 reads CASSFSLAGGDSGANVLTF. CDR3 in DNA: TGTGCCAGCAGTTTTTCTCTAGCGGGAGGGGACTCTGGGGCCAACGTCCTGACTTTC. This rearrangement joins TRBV6-2 or TRBV6-3 to TRBJ2-6; 12 bases agree with TRBD2. Germline V CDR1 and CDR2: MNHEY, SVGEGT. This CDR3 comprises 19 residues. J gave up 0 bases and V 4 bases, and 7 bases lay outside the gene matches.

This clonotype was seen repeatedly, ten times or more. CDR3 in amino acids: CSAAQSGGRDTQYF. CDR3 coding DNA: TGCAGTGCCGCCCAAAGCGGGGGGAGAGATACGCAGTATTTT. V usage is TRBV20-1 and J usage is TRBJ2-3; 9 bases are a match to TRBD2. The CDR3 extends over 14 amino acids. The germline V gene encodes CDR1 DFQATT and CDR2 SNEGSKA (reference sequence). The J segment lost 5 bases and the V segment lost 6 bases, leaving 9 bases of the junction unmatched.

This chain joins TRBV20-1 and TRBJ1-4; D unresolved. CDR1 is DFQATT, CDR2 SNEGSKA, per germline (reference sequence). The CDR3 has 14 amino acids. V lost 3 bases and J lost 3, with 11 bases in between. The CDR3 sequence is CSASGGRANEKLFF. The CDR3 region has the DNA TGCAGTGCTAGCGGCGGGAGGGCTAATGAAAAACTGTTTTTT.

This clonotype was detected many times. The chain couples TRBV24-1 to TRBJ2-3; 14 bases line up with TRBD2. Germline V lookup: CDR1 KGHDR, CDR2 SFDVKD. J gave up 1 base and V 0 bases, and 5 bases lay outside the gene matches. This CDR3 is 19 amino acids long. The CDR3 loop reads CATSDLPGTSGSRTDTQYF. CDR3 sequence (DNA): TGTGCCACCAGTGATTTGCCTGGGACTAGCGGGAGCCGCACAGATACGCAGTATTTT.

The CDR3 DNA sequence: TGTGCCAGCATGACGGCAACCTACAATGAGACCCAGTACTTC. Amino acids: CASMTATYNETQYF. The rearrangement joins TRBV2 to TRBJ2-5; D is unclear. Between the trimmed V and J ends, which lost 7 bases and 5 bases, there was a span of 17 bases. Germline-derived CDR1 and CDR2 are SNHLY and FYNNEI. The CDR3 is 14 residues long.

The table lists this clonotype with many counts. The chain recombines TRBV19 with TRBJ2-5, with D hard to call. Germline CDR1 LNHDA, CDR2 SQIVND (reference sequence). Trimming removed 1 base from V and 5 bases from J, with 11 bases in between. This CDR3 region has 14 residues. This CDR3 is CASSIADQSETQYF. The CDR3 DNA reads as TGTGCCAGTAGTATAGCGGATCAATCGGAGACCCAGTACTTC.

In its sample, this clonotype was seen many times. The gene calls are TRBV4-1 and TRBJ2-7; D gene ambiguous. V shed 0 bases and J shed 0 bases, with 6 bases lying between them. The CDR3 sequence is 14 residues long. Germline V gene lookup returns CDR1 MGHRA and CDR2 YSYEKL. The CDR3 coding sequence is TGCGCCAGCAGCCAAGATCTCAGCTCCTACGAGCAGTACTTC. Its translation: CASSQDLSSYEQYF.

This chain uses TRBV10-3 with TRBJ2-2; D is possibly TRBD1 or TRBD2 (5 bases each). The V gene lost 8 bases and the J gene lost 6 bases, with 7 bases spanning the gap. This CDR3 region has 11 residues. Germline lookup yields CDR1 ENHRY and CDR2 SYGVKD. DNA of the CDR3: TGTGCCATCGGGGGTCCCGGGGAGCTGTTTTTT. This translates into CAIGGPGELFF.

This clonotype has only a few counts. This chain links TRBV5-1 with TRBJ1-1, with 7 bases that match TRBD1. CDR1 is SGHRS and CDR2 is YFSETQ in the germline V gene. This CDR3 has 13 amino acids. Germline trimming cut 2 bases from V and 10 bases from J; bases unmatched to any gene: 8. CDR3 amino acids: CASSFRQGRTAFF. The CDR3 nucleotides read TGCGCCAGCAGCTTTCGACAGGGCCGGACAGCTTTCTTT.

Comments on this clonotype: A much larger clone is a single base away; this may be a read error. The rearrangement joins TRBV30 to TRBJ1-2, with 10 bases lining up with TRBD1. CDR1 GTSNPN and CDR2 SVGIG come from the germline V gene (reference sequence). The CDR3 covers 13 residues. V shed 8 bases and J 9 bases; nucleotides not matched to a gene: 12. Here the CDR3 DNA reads TGTGCCGGAACGACAGGGGGCGAGGCTAGCTACACCTTC. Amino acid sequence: CAGTTGGEASYTF. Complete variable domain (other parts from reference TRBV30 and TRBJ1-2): SQTIHQWPATLVQPVGSPLSLECTVEGTSNPNLYWYRQAAGRGLQLLFYSVGIGQISSEVPQNLSASRPQDRQFILSSKKLLLSDSGFYLCAGTTGGEASYTFGSGTRLTVV.

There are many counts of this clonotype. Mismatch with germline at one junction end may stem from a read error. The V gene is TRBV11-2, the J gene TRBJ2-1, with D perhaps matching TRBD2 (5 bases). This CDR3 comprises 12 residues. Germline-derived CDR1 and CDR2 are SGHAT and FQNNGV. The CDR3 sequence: CASSLAYNEQFF. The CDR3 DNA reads TGCGCCAGCAGCTTAGCGTACAATGAGCAGTTCTTC.

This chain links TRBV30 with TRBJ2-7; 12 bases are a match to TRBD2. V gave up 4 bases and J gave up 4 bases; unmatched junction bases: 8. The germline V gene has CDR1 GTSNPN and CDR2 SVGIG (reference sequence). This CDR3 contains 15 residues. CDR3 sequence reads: CAWTSGRASGYEQYF. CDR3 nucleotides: TGTGCCTGGACTAGCGGGAGGGCCTCTGGTTACGAGCAGTACTTC.

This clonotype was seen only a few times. DNA for the CDR3: TGTGCCAGCAGTTACAGGGAGGAACAGCCCCAGCATTTT. Its protein product is CASSYREEQPQHF. The gene calls are TRBV6-2 or TRBV6-3 and TRBJ1-5; no clear D gene. The CDR3 extends over 13 amino acids. CDR1 and CDR2 from the germline V gene are MNHEY and SVGEGT. The germline V and J ends were trimmed by 2 bases and 7 bases, with 9 bases remaining between them.

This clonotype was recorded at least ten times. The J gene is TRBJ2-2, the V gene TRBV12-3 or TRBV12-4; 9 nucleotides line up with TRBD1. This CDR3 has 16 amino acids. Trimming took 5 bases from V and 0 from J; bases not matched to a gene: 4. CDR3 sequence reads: CASSPRTGANTGELFF. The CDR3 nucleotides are TGTGCCAGCAGTCCAAGGACAGGGGCGAACACCGGGGAGCTGTTTTTT.

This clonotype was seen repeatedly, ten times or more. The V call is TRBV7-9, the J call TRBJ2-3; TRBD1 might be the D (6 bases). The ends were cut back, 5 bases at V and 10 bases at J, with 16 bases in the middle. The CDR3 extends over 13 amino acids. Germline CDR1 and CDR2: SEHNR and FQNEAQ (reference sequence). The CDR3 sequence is CASSPTGRGSQYF. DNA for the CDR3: TGTGCCAGCAGCCCCACAGGGAGAGGGTCGCAGTATTTT.

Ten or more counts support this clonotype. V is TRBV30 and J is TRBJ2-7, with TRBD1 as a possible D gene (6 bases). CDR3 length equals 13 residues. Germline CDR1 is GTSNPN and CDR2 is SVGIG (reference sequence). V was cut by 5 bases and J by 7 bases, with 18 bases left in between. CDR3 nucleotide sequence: TGTGCCTGGGCCAAACAGGGAATGGGGGAGCAGTACTTC. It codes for CAWAKQGMGEQYF. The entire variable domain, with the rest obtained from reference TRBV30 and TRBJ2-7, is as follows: SQTIHQWPATLVQPVGSPLSLECTVEGTSNPNLYWYRQAAGRGLQLLFYSVGIGQISSEVPQNLSASRPQDRQFILSSKKLLLSDSGFYLCAWAKQGMGEQYFGPGTRLTVT.

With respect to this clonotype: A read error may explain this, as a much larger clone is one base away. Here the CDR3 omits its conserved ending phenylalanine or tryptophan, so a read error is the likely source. The CDR3 DNA reads TGCGCCAGCAGCACCAGCGGGAGAGTCGACGAGCAGTACTTA. Translating it yields CASSTSGRVDEQYL. The chain is built from TRBV9 and TRBJ2-7; 8 nucleotides match TRBD2. Germline CDR1 SGDLS, CDR2 YYNGEE. The CDR3 spans 14 residues.

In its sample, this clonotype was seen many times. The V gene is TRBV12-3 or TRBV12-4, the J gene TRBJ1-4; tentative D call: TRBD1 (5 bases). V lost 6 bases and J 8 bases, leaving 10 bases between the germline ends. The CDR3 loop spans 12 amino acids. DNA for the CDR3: TGTGCCAGCAGCCTAGGGGTAGAAAAACTGTTTTTT. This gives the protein CASSLGVEKLFF.

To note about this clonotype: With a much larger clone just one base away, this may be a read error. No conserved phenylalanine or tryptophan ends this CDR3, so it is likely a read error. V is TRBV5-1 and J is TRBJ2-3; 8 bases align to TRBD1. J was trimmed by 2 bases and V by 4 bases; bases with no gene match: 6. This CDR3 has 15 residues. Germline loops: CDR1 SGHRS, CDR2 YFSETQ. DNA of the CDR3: TGCGCCAGCAGCCCGGGACAGGATTTCACAGATACGCAGTATTTA. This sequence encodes CASSPGQDFTDTQYL.

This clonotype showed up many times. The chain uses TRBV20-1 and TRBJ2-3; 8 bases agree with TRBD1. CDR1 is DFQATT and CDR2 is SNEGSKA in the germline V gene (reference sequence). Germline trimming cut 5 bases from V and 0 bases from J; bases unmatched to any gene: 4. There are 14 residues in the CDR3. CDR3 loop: CSASDRVSTDTQYF. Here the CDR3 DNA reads TGCAGTGCTTCGGACAGGGTCAGCACAGATACGCAGTATTTT.

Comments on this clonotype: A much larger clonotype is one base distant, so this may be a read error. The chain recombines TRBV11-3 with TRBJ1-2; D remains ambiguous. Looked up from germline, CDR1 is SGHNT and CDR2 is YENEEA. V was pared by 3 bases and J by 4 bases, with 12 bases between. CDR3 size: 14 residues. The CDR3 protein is CASSFRPTTYGYTF. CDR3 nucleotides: TGTGCCAGCAGCTTCCGACCAACTACCTATGGCTACACCTTC.

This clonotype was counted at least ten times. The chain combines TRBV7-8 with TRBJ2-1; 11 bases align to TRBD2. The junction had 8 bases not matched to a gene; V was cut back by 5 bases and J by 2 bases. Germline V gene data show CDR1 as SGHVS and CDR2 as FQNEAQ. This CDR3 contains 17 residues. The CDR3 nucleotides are TGTGCCAGCAGCCTACAGGGACTAGCGGCCACCTACAATGAGCAGTTCTTC. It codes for CASSLQGLAATYNEQFF.

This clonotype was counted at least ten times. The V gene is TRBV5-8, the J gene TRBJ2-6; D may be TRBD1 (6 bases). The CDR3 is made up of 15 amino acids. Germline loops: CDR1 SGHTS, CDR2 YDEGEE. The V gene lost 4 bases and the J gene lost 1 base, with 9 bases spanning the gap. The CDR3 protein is CASSNRESGANVLTF. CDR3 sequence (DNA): TGTGCCAGCAGCAACAGGGAATCTGGGGCCAACGTCCTGACTTTC.